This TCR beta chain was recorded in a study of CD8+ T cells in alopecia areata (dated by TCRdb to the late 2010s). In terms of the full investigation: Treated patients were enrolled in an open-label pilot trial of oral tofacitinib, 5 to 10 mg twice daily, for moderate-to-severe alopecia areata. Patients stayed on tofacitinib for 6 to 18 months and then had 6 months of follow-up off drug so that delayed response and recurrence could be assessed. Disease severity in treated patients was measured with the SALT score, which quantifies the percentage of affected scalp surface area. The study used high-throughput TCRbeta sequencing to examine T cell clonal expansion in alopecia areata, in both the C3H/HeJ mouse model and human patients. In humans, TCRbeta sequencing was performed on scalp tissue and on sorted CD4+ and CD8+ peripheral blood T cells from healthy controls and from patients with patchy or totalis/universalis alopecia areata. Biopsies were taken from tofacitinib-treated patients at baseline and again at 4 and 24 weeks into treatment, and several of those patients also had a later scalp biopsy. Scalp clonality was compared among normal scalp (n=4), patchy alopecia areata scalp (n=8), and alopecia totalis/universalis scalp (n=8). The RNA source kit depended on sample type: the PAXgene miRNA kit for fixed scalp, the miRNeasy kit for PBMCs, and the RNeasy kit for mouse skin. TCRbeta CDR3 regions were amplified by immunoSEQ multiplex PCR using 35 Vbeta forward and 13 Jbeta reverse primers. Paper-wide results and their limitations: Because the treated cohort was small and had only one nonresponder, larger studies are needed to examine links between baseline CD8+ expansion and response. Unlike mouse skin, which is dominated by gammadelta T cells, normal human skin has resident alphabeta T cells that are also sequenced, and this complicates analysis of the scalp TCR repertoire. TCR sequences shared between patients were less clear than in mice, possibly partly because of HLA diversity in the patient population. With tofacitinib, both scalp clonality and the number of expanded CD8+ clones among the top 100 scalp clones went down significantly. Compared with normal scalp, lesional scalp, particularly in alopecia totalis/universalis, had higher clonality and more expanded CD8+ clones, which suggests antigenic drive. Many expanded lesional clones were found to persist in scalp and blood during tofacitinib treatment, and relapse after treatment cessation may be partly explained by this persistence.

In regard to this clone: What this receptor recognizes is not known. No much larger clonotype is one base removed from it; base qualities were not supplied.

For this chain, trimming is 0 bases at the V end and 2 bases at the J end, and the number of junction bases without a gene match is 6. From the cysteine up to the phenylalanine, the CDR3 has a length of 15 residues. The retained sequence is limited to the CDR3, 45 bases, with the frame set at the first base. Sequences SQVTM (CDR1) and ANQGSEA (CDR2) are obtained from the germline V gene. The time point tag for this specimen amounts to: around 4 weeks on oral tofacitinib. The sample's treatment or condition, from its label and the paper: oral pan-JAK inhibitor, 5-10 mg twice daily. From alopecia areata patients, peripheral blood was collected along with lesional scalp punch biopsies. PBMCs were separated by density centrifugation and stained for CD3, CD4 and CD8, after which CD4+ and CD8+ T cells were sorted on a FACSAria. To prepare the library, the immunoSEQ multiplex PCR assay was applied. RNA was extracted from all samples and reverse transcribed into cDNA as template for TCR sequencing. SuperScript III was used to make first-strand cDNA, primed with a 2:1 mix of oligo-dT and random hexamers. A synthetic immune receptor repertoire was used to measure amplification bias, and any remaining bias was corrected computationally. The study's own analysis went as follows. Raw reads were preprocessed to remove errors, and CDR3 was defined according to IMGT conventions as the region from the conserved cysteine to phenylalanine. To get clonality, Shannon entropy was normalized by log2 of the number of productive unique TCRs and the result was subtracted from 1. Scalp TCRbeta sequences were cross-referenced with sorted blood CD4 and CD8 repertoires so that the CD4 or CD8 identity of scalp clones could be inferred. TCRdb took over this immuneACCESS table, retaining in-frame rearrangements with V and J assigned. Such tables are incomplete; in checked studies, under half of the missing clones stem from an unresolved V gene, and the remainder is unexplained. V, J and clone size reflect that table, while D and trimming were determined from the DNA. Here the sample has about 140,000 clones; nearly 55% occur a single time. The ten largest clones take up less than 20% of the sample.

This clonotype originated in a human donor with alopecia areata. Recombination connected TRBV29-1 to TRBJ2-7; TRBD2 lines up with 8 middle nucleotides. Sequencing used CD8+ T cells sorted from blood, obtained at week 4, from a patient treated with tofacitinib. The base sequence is TGCAGCGTTGAAGATCCCGGGGGGGGGACCTACGAGCAGTACTTC. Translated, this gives CSVEDPGGGTYEQYF.